The 5 T cell receptor beta chains below all came from one sample that was sequenced in a study of human T cells and chemical hapten exposure. One entry per CDR3 protein, called by TCRdb with MiXCR from the RACE reads. The profile covers about 380,000 distinct CDR3 sequences, with approximately 5.1% appearing a single time and 2% to 2.5% taken by the ten largest. The time point was: patch test 1, 2 weeks after DPC sensitization. As for treatment: therapeutic diphenylcyclopropenone sensitization with weekly scalp DPC. The specimen was whole blood, collected in connection with sensitization to the hapten diphenylcyclopropenone (DPC). Receptors were obtained from a woman between 45 and 60 years old with alopecia areata. Some clones in this sample may be carry-over from other donors' samples.

This clonotype was seen many times. In DNA, the CDR3 is TGTGCCAGCAGTGAAGTAGTGCAGCCCCAGCATTTT. Protein: CASSEVVQPQHF. The rearrangement uses TRBV6-1 and TRBJ1-5; no definite D call. CDR1 is MNHNS, CDR2 SASEGT, per germline. V gave up 1 base and J gave up 7 bases, with 5 bases separating them. The CDR3 runs to 12 residues.

As regards this clonotype: This may stem from a read error, because a much larger clone lies one nucleotide away. The genes are TRBV7-9 and TRBJ2-2; D may correspond to TRBD1 or TRBD2 (6 bases each). Germline values: CDR1 SEHNR, CDR2 FQNEAQ (reference sequence). This CDR3 has 15 residues. The CDR3 loop reads CASTFKSGDTGELLF. The CDR3 nucleotides read TGTGCCAGCACTTTTAAGTCGGGGGACACCGGGGAGCTGTTATTT.

The sample holds many counts of this clonotype. The chain carries TRBV5-1 and TRBJ1-5, with D unresolved. The CDR3 totals 14 residues. Trimming shortened V by 0 bases and J by 1 base, and 5 bases separated the two germline ends. Germline V gene data show CDR1 as SGHRS and CDR2 as YFSETQ. CDR3 coding DNA: TGCGCCAGCAGCTTGGACACCAGCAATCAGCCCCAGCATTTT. Protein sequence: CASSLDTSNQPQHF.

This clonotype has a count of ten or more. The chain is built from TRBV2 and TRBJ2-3; TRBD2 matches at 8 bases. Germline CDR1 and CDR2: SNHLY and FYNNEI. The CDR3 runs 14 residues. Trimming removed 3 bases from V and 13 bases from J; junction bases left unmatched: 12. CDR3: CASSDGVSGAREYF. The CDR3 bases are TGTGCCAGCAGTGACGGGGTTAGCGGGGCCCGAGAGTATTTT. The full variable domain, rest sourced from reference TRBV2 and TRBJ2-3, is EPEVTQTPSHQVTQMGQEVILRCVPISNHLYFYWYRQILGQKVEFLVSFYNNEISEKSEIFDDQFSVERPDGSNFTLKIRSTKLEDSAMYFCASSDGVSGAREYFGPGTRLTVL.

This clonotype has at least ten counts. The chain employs TRBV25-1 and TRBJ1-1; D is unclear. The germline CDR1 and CDR2 sequences are MGHDK and SYGVNS. This CDR3 is built from 12 residues. The ends were cut back, 2 bases at V and 7 bases at J, with 8 bases in the middle. The CDR3 protein is CASSERTDEAFF. CDR3 in DNA: TGTGCCAGCAGTGAAAGGACTGATGAAGCTTTCTTT. The whole variable domain, filled in from reference TRBV25-1 and TRBJ1-1, reads EADIYQTPRYLVIGTGKKITLECSQTMGHDKMYWYQQDPGMELHLIHYSYGVNSTEKGDLSSESTVSRIRTEHFPLTLESARPSHTSQYLCASSERTDEAFFGQGTRLTVV.